Below, 30 T cell receptor beta chains from the same sample are listed, as sequenced in a study of identical twins. TCRdb itself ran the 5' RACE reads through MiXCR, one entry per CDR3 protein. In the table there are over 550,000 distinct CDR3 sequences, roughly 6.6% of which are singletons. This sample was also put to use in a study of yellow fever vaccine responses in identical twins.

The sample taken for sequencing was PBMCs. These receptors were obtained from a woman aged 18-35 years in good health.

The rearrangement links TRBV6-5 to TRBJ1-1; D unclear. The CDR3 is 16 residues long. Germline loops: CDR1 MNHEY, CDR2 SVGAGI. Trimming removed 4 bases at V and 1 base at J, with 16 bases between. The chain's CDR3 is CASSLTPGSRNTEAFF. CDR3 sequence (DNA): TGTGCCAGCAGTTTAACCCCCGGGAGTAGGAACACTGAAGCTTTCTTT.

This clonotype was seen a handful of times. This chain joins TRBV24-1 and TRBJ2-1; 7 bases are shared with TRBD2. J lost 1 base, V lost 4 bases, and 21 bases had no gene match. CDR1 and CDR2 from the germline V gene are KGHDR and SFDVKD. CDR3 length: 21 residues. This chain's CDR3 is CATSDRGLGRFRESSYNEQFF. As DNA, the CDR3 is TGTGCCACCAGTGACCGCGGACTAGGGCGGTTCCGGGAGAGTTCCTACAATGAGCAGTTCTTC.

The table lists this clonotype with a few counts. In DNA form, the CDR3 reads TGTGCCAGCAGGACAGGATCCTCTAATGAAAAACTGTTTTTT. Amino acid sequence: CASRTGSSNEKLFF. This chain uses TRBV12-3 or TRBV12-4 with TRBJ1-4; possibly TRBD1 for D (6 bases). The CDR3 is 14 amino acids. Trimming removed 6 bases from V and 3 bases from J, with 11 bases in between.

This clonotype was seen more than once but under ten times. This chain connects TRBV9 to TRBJ1-6; TRBD1 is a possible D gene (5 bases). V was cut by 0 bases and J by 0 bases, with 7 bases left in between. Germline V gene lookup returns CDR1 SGDLS and CDR2 YYNGEE. The CDR3 covers 16 residues. The CDR3 DNA is TGTGCCAGCAGCGTAGAGGGGAGCTCCTATAATTCACCCCTCCACTTT. Protein: CASSVEGSSYNSPLHF.

In DNA, the CDR3 is TGTGCCACCAGTGATCGGGACAAGGGGGCCTACGAGCAGTACTTC. This encodes CATSDRDKGAYEQYF. This chain uses TRBV24-1 with TRBJ2-7; D is possibly TRBD1 (6 bases). CDR3 size: 15 residues. Deletions cut 3 bases from V and 2 bases from J, with 13 bases between. The germline V gene encodes CDR1 KGHDR and CDR2 SFDVKD.

The table lists this clonotype with many counts. The chain employs TRBV10-3 and TRBJ2-3, with D perhaps matching TRBD2 (6 bases). The CDR3 extends over 14 amino acids. Germline CDR1 and CDR2: ENHRY and SYGVKD. Between the trimmed V and J ends, which lost 7 bases and 0 bases, there was a span of 11 bases. CDR3: CAIKYGTSTDTQYF. The CDR3 nucleotides are TGTGCCATCAAGTACGGGACTAGCACAGATACGCAGTATTTT.

This clonotype was found many times. This chain joins TRBV29-1 and TRBJ2-2, with D perhaps matching TRBD1 (6 bases). Germline V gene sequence: CDR1 SQVTM, CDR2 ANQGSEA. The length of the CDR3 is 14 residues. The V end lost 6 bases, the J end lost 0 bases, and 11 bases lay between the germline ends. This chain's CDR3 is CSVRGQPNTGELFF. The DNA for the CDR3 is TGCAGCGTCCGTGGACAGCCGAACACCGGGGAGCTGTTTTTT.

In this sample, this clonotype turned up many times. The genes are TRBV24-1 and TRBJ2-1, with 10 nucleotides matching TRBD1. The germline V gene has CDR1 KGHDR and CDR2 SFDVKD. Trimming at V came to 0 bases and at J to 5 bases, leaving 6 bases not matched to a gene. This CDR3 has 17 residues. CDR3 sequence (DNA): TGTGCCACCAGTGATTTGCCGGGACAGGGGAGTGACAATGAGCAGTTCTTC. It encodes CATSDLPGQGSDNEQFF.

The rearrangement links TRBV12-3 or TRBV12-4 to TRBJ1-2, with 7 nucleotides matching TRBD1. The CDR3 has 16 residues. J gave up 4 bases and V 7 bases, and 15 bases lay outside the gene matches. The CDR3 spells CASTIPNRDSSYGYTF. The CDR3 coding sequence is TGTGCCAGCACGATACCAAACCGGGACAGTTCCTATGGCTACACCTTC.

The V call is TRBV20-1, the J call TRBJ2-7; D gene ambiguous. The CDR3 length is 12 residues. V was pared by 6 bases and J by 7 bases, with 16 bases between. Germline lookup yields CDR1 DFQATT and CDR2 SNEGSKA (reference sequence). DNA of the CDR3: TGCAGTGCAAGGGATCAGGCGGCGGAGCAGTACTTC. Translation: CSARDQAAEQYF.

The rearrangement uses TRBV7-6 and TRBJ2-5; TRBD2 agrees at 8 bases. V lost 2 bases to trimming and J lost 5 bases; unmatched junction nucleotides: 7. This CDR3 is built from 15 residues. Germline V gives CDR1 SGHVS, CDR2 FNYEAQ. This chain's CDR3 is CASSLPAGVGETQYF. For the CDR3, the DNA is TGTGCCAGCAGCTTACCAGCGGGGGTGGGGGAGACCCAGTACTTC.

The table lists this clonotype with a few counts. The chain uses TRBV7-2 and TRBJ1-5; TRBD1 might be the D (5 bases). With 1 base removed from V and 4 bases from J, the gap between germline ends came to 17 bases. There are 17 residues in the CDR3. Germline V gene data show CDR1 as SGHTA and CDR2 as FQGNSA. The DNA of the CDR3 is TGTGCCAGCAGCTTAGGCTCGGGGGTGGTAGCTAATCAGCCCCAGCATTTT. It yields the protein CASSLGSGVVANQPQHF.

The chain employs TRBV3-1 and TRBJ2-3; a weak D match, TRBD2 (5 bases). V was cut by 7 bases and J by 5 bases, with 13 bases left in between. Germline CDR1 reads LGHDT; CDR2 reads YNNKEL (reference sequence). The CDR3 extends over 13 amino acids. The CDR3 DNA is TGTGCCAGCACGGGAAGCGGTATAGATACGCAGTATTTT. Its translation is CASTGSGIDTQYF.

This clonotype was counted only a few times. This chain uses TRBV2 with TRBJ1-1; D unresolved. This CDR3 comprises 14 residues. CDR1 is SNHLY, CDR2 FYNNEI, per germline. Trimming shortened V by 1 base and J by 5 bases, and 11 bases separated the two germline ends. The CDR3 is CASSEVHPATEAFF. The CDR3, as DNA: TGTGCCAGCAGTGAAGTGCACCCGGCAACTGAAGCTTTCTTT.

The chain couples TRBV9 to TRBJ2-3; D call uncertain. Trimming shortened V by 3 bases and J by 2 bases, and 7 bases separated the two germline ends. Looked up from germline, CDR1 is SGDLS and CDR2 is YYNGEE. This CDR3 has 13 residues. The CDR3 bases are TGTGCCAGCAGCGACCGCTACACAGATACGCAGTATTTT. Protein: CASSDRYTDTQYF.

This clonotype was observed at least ten times. This chain links TRBV20-1 with TRBJ2-1, with D unclear. The CDR3 covers 11 residues. Germline-derived CDR1 and CDR2 are DFQATT and SNEGSKA (reference sequence). Trimming pared 1 base from V and 12 bases from J, leaving 10 bases between. The CDR3 loop reads CSARAGPTQFF. CDR3 coding DNA: TGCAGTGCTAGAGCTGGGCCGACGCAGTTCTTC.

The genes are TRBV24-1 and TRBJ2-2, with D perhaps matching TRBD2 (6 bases). The germline V gene encodes CDR1 KGHDR and CDR2 SFDVKD. This CDR3 has 15 residues. V was pared by 2 bases and J by 3 bases, with 9 bases between. The CDR3 protein is CATSDSGTDTGELFF. The CDR3 nucleotides read TGTGCCACCAGTGATTCCGGGACTGACACCGGGGAGCTGTTTTTT.

This clonotype was seen at least ten times. The V and J genes are TRBV5-1 and TRBJ2-3; no clear D gene. The germline V gene encodes CDR1 SGHRS and CDR2 YFSETQ. The CDR3 totals 13 residues. V dropped 4 bases and J dropped 0 bases, with 6 bases sitting between them. CDR3 residues: CASSHYSTDTQYF. For the CDR3, the DNA is TGCGCCAGCAGCCACTACAGCACAGATACGCAGTATTTT.

The chain uses TRBV12-3 or TRBV12-4 and TRBJ2-1; 10 nucleotides align to TRBD1. Trimming at V came to 4 bases and at J to 7 bases, leaving 7 bases not matched to a gene. The CDR3 is made up of 15 amino acids. CDR3 sequence: CASSSRDRGTNEQFF. CDR3 nucleotides: TGTGCCAGCAGTTCACGGGACAGGGGAACGAATGAGCAGTTCTTC.

The chain couples TRBV11-2 to TRBJ2-7; D call uncertain. Germline CDR1 is SGHAT and CDR2 is FQNNGV. This CDR3 spans 15 amino acids. V lost 1 base and J lost 1, with 11 bases in between. CDR3: CASSLATTHSYEQYF. The CDR3 DNA follows: TGTGCCAGCAGCTTAGCCACAACACATTCCTACGAGCAGTACTTC.

This clonotype was detected only a few times. This chain links TRBV2 with TRBJ2-7, with TRBD2 matching over 10 bases. The V gene's germline CDR1 is SNHLY and CDR2 FYNNEI. The CDR3 runs to 14 residues. Trimming took 5 bases from V and 6 from J; bases not matched to a gene: 7. CDR3 residues: CASSTEREGTEQYF. The CDR3 DNA is TGTGCCAGCAGTACTGAGCGGGAGGGGACCGAGCAGTACTTC.

This clonotype has a handful of counts. The gene calls are TRBV12-3 or TRBV12-4 and TRBJ2-1; 9 bases align to TRBD1. V lost 6 bases and J lost 3; bases outside the gene matches: 9. CDR3 size: 16 residues. This CDR3 is CASSPHRGHYYNEQFF. DNA for the CDR3: TGTGCCAGCAGCCCCCACAGGGGGCACTACTACAATGAGCAGTTCTTC.

This chain links TRBV28 with TRBJ2-3, with 8 bases lining up with TRBD1. The germline gives CDR1 MDHEN, CDR2 SYDVKM. This CDR3 comprises 15 residues. V shed 4 bases, J shed 6 bases, and the junction held 9 bases outside the gene matches. CDR3: CASSSDYRGEDTQYF. In nucleotides, the CDR3 is TGTGCCAGCAGTTCCGACTACAGGGGGGAGGATACGCAGTATTTT.

This clonotype was recorded a few times. The chain joins TRBV20-1 to TRBJ2-1, with TRBD2 matching over 10 bases. The CDR3 length is 17 residues. Germline V gives CDR1 DFQATT, CDR2 SNEGSKA (reference sequence). V gave up 3 bases and J gave up 2 bases; unmatched junction bases: 10. This CDR3 is CSASGPAGGVTYNEQFF. The CDR3 nucleotides are TGCAGTGCTAGCGGCCCAGCGGGAGGGGTTACCTACAATGAGCAGTTCTTC.

This clonotype turned up a few times. This chain joins TRBV20-1 and TRBJ1-2; 9 bases match TRBD1. This CDR3 contains 15 residues. V lost 6 bases and J lost 8; bases outside the gene matches: 16. The V gene's germline CDR1 is DFQATT and CDR2 SNEGSKA (reference sequence). CDR3 sequence: CSASNKIQGAGGYTF. CDR3 DNA sequence: TGCAGTGCCTCCAATAAGATACAGGGGGCAGGAGGCTACACCTTC.

The sample holds many counts of this clonotype. The chain combines TRBV3-1 with TRBJ1-6; no definite D call. The CDR3 contains 13 residues. Trimming removed 4 bases from V and 5 bases from J, with 6 bases in between. Germline CDR1 and CDR2: LGHDT and YNNKEL (reference sequence). The CDR3 sequence is CASSLRDNSPLHF. DNA for the CDR3: TGTGCCAGCAGCCTTCGGGATAATTCACCCCTCCACTTT.

This clonotype has at least ten counts. In nucleotides, the CDR3 is TGTGCCAGCAGCCGACTAGCGGGAGGCCTGCCAGAGACCCAGTACTTC. This encodes CASSRLAGGLPETQYF. This chain joins TRBV6-1 and TRBJ2-5; 13 bases fit TRBD2. In germline, CDR1 is MNHNS, CDR2 SASEGT. The CDR3 covers 16 residues. The junction had 8 bases not matched to a gene; V was cut back by 6 bases and J by 4 bases.

This clonotype was seen more than once but under ten times. The rearrangement links TRBV7-6 to TRBJ2-1; 11 positions match TRBD2. CDR3 length: 20 residues. V was pared by 2 bases and J by 8 bases, with 20 bases of the junction left unmatched. CDR1 is SGHVS, CDR2 FNYEAQ, per germline. This CDR3 is CASSLRSVAGGPGILDEQFF. The CDR3 DNA reads TGTGCCAGCAGCTTACGGTCGGTAGCGGGAGGGCCAGGTATTCTCGATGAGCAGTTCTTC.

This clonotype was counted a few times. The chain links TRBV4-2 to TRBJ2-1; TRBD2 matches 12 bases. The CDR3 has 18 residues. J gave up 5 bases and V 3 bases, and 11 bases lay outside the gene matches. CDR1 is LGHNA and CDR2 is YNFKEQ in the germline V gene. As DNA, the CDR3 is TGTGCCAGCAGCCAGCGCTCCAGGACTAGCGGGGATCACAATGAGCAGTTCTTC. It yields the protein CASSQRSRTSGDHNEQFF.

This clonotype appeared a few times. The chain employs TRBV20-1 and TRBJ1-1, with 9 positions matching TRBD1. There are 14 residues in the CDR3. The V gene's germline CDR1 is DFQATT and CDR2 SNEGSKA (reference sequence). Unmatched junction bases numbered 7, after V lost 3 bases and J lost 5 bases. CDR3 region: CSARITGGWTEAFF. CDR3 nucleotide sequence: TGCAGTGCTAGGATAACAGGGGGCTGGACTGAAGCTTTCTTT.